The 7 T cell receptor beta chains listed next were all sequenced from one sample in a study of blood T cell repertoires in COVID-19. Some clones are missing from TCRdb's copy, which holds only in-frame ones; the method was immunoSEQ multiplex PCR. The repertoire holds roughly 700,000 clones, with approximately 90% as singletons. The source material was peripheral blood. Receptor source: a woman aged 18-29 years with acute or convalescent COVID-19.

V gene TRBV18 combines with J gene TRBJ1-1; D may be TRBD1 (6 bases). Germline values: CDR1 KGHSH, CDR2 LQKENI. CDR3 size: 13 residues. Trimming shortened V by 3 bases and J by 5 bases, and 10 bases separated the two germline ends. Written as DNA, the CDR3 is TGTGCCAGCTCACCGAGACAGGAGACTGAAGCTTTCTTT. It translates to CASSPRQETEAFF.

The rearrangement uses TRBV7-2 and TRBJ1-3; D gene ambiguous. The ends were cut back, 6 bases at V and 4 bases at J, with 13 bases in the middle. The CDR3 extends over 14 amino acids. The germline V gene has CDR1 SGHTA and CDR2 FQGNSA. CDR3 DNA: TGTGCCAGCAGTTCCAAGTTGGCAGGAAACACCATATATTTT. As protein: CASSSKLAGNTIYF.

This clone was found a few times. The genes are TRBV7-2 and TRBJ1-2; 9 positions match TRBD1. The CDR3 extends over 18 amino acids. Germline trimming cut 1 base from V and 8 bases from J; bases unmatched to any gene: 17. Germline V lookup: CDR1 SGHTA, CDR2 FQGNSA. CDR3 region: CASSLEGNRGHSQIGYTF. The DNA of the CDR3 is TGTGCCAGCAGCTTAGAAGGTAACAGGGGGCACAGTCAGATCGGCTACACCTTC.

The CDR3 spells CAWSGQDRGLVNTEAFF. CDR3 sequence (DNA): TGTGCCTGGAGCGGCCAAGACAGGGGTTTAGTGAACACTGAAGCTTTCTTT. The V gene is TRBV30, the J gene TRBJ1-1, with 8 bases lining up with TRBD1. The CDR3 contains 17 residues. Germline assignment: CDR1 GTSNPN and CDR2 SVGIG (reference sequence). J was trimmed by 0 bases and V by 3 bases; bases with no gene match: 12.

This rearrangement joins TRBV9 to TRBJ2-7; weak D call: TRBD2 (7 bases). The CDR3 has 14 residues. With 0 bases removed from V and 2 bases from J, the gap between germline ends came to 9 bases. Germline V gene sequence: CDR1 SGDLS, CDR2 YYNGEE. The CDR3 DNA reads as TGTGCCAGCAGCGTAGAAGGGGGGGCCTACGAGCAGTACTTC. Encoded protein: CASSVEGGAYEQYF.

This chain joins TRBV24-1 and TRBJ2-2; no clear D. Trimming took 4 bases from V and 4 from J, leaving 12 bases between them. CDR3 size: 15 residues. Per germline, CDR1 KGHDR and CDR2 SFDVKD. CDR3 coding DNA: TGTGCCACCAGTGACCAAGTACAACGCACCGGGGAGCTGTTTTTT. This codes for CATSDQVQRTGELFF.

V and J are TRBV19 and TRBJ1-1; D is undetermined. Germline V gene sequence: CDR1 LNHDA, CDR2 SQIVND (reference sequence). The CDR3 extends over 14 amino acids. V dropped 4 bases and J dropped 0 bases, with 9 bases sitting between them. For the CDR3, the DNA is TGTGCCAGTAGTAAAGGAACAGTGAACACTGAAGCTTTCTTT. It is translated as CASSKGTVNTEAFF.